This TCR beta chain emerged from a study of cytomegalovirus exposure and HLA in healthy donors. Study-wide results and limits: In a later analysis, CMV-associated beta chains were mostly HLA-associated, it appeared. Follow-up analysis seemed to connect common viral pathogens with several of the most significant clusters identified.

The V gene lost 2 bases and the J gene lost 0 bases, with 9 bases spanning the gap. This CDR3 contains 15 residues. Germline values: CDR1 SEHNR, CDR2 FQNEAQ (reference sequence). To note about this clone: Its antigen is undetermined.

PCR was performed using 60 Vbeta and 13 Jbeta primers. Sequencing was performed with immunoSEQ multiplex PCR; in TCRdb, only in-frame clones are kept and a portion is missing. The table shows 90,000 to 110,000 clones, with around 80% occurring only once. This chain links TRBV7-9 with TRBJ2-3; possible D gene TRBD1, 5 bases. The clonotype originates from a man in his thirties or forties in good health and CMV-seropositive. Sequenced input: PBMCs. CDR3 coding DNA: TGTGCCAGCAGCTTAATAGGGGCTAGCACAGATACGCAGTATTTT. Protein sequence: CASSLIGASTDTQYF.